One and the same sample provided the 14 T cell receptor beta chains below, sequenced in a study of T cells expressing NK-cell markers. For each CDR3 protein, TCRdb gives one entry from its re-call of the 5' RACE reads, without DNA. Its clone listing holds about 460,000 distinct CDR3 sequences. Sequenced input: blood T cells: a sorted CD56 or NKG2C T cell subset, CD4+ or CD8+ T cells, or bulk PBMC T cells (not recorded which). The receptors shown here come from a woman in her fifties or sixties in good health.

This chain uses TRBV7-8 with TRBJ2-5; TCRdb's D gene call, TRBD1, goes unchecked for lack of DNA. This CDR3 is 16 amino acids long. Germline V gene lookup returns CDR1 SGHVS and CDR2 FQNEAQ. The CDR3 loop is CASRRTPGQRMETQYF.

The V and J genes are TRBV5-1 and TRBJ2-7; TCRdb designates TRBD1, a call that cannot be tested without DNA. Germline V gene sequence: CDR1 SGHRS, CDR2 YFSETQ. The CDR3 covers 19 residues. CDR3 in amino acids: CASSLGQYWSERDRAEQYF. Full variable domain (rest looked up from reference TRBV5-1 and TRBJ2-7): KAGVTQTPRYLIKTRGQQVTLSCSPISGHRSVSWYQQTPGQGLQFLFEYFSETQRNKGNFPGRFSGRQFSNSRSEMNVSTLELGDSALYLCASSLGQYWSERDRAEQYFGPGTRLTVT.

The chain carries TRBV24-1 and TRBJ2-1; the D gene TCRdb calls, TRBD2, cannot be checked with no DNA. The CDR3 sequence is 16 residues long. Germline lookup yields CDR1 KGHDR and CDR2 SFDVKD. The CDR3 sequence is CATSFAVGRDHNEQFF.

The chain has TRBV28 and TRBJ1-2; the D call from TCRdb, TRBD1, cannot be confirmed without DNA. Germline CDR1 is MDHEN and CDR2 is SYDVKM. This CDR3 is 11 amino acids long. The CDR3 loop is CASSWGSGYTF.

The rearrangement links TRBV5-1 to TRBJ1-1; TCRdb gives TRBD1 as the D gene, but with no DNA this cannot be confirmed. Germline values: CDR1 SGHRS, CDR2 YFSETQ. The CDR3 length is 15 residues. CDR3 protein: CASSLRGSGGTEAFF.

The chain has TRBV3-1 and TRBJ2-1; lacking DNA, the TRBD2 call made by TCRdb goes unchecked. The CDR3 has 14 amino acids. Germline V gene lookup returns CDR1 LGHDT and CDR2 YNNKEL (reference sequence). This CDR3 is CASSLGAQRVEQFF.

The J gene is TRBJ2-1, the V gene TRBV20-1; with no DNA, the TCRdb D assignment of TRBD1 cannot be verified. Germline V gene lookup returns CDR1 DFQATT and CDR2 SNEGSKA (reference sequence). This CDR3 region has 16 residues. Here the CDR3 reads CSARDLGSGGYNEQFF.

CDR3 residues: CASSHPMARYEQYF. The rearrangement links TRBV16 to TRBJ2-7; TCRdb reports TRBD1, a call that lacks DNA to check it against. Germline V CDR1 and CDR2: KGHSY, FQNENV. This CDR3 is built from 14 residues.

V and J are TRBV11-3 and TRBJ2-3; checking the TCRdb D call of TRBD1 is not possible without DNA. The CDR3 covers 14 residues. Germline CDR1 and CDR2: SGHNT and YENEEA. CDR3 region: CASTGQGVTDTQYF.

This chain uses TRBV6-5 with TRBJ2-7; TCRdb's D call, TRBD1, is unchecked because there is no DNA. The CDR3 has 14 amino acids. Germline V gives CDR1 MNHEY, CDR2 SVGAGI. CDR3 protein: CASSYVGDSYEQYF.

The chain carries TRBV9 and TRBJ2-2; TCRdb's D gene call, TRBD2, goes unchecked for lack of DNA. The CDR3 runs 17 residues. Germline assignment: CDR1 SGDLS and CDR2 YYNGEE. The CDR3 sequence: CASSGKTGTLNTGELFF.

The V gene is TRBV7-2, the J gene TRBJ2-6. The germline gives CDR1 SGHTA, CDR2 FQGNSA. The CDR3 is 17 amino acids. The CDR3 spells CASSSLISLSGANVLTF.

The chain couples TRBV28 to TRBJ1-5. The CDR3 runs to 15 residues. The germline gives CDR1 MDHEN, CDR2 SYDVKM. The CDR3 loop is CASFTGGVSNQPQHF.

CDR3: CAISESLLGITNEQFF. V gene TRBV10-3 combines with J gene TRBJ2-1. This CDR3 region has 16 residues. Germline CDR1 is ENHRY and CDR2 is SYGVKD.